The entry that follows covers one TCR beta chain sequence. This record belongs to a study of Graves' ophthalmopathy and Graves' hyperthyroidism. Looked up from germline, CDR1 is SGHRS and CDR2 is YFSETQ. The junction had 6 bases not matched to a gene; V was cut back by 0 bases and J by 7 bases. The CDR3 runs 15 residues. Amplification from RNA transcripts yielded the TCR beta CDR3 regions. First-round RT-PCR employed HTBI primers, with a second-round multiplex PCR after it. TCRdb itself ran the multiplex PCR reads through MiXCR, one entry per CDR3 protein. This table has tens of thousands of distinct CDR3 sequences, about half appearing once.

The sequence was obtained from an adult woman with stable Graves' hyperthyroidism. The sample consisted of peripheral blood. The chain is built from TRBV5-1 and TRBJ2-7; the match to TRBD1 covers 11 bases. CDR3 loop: CASSLVGQGAGEQYF. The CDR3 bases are TGCGCCAGCAGCTTGGTCGGACAGGGGGCGGGAGAGCAGTACTTC.